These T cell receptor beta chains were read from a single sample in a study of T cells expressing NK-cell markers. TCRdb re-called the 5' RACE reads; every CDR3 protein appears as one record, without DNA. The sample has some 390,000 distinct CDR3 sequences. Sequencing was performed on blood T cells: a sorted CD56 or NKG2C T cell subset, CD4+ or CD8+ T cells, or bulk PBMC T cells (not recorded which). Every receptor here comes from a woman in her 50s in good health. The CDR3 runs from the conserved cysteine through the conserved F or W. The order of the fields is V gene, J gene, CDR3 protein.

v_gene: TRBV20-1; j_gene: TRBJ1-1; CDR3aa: CSARDGQGAFF
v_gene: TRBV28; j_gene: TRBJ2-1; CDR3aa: CASSFSSGGGLNEQFF
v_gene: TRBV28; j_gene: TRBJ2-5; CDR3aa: CASIPLGVQETQYF
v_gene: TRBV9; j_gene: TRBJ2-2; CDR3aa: CASSVQRWGPSNTGELFF
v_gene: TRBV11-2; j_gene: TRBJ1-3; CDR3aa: CASSSQGTGNTIYF
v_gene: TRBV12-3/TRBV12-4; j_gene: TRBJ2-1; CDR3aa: CASTRAGAGDEQFF
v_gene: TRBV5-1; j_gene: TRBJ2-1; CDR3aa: CASSLKQSPDNEQFF
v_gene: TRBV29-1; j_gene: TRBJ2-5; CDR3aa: CSVGSWTGRQETQYF
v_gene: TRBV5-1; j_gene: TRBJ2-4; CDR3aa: CASSNRGGDGGKNIQYF
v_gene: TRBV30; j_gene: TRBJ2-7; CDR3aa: CAWTRGAGGINEQYF
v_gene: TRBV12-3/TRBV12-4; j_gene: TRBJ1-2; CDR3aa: CASSAQGARVGYTF
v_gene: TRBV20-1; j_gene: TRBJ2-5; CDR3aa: CSAYTGGRETQYF